The next 30 T cell receptor beta chains were all read from a single sample in a study of T cell responses to AZD1222 COVID-19 vaccine. TCRdb keeps only in-frame clones here, not all; method: immunoSEQ multiplex PCR. The repertoire holds roughly 120,000 clones, with 70% to 90% as singletons. Specimen: peripheral blood, collected on day 0 of AZD1222 vaccination. The source of these receptors is an adult in good health.

In this sample, this clone turned up once. The J gene is TRBJ2-1, the V gene TRBV7-8; D unclear. In germline, CDR1 is SGHVS, CDR2 FQNEAQ. The CDR3 is 16 amino acids. Trimming left V 5 bases short and J 0 bases short, with 14 bases between. CDR3 region: CASSALVASSYNEQFF. The CDR3 region has the DNA TGTGCCAGCAGCGCACTTGTAGCTTCCTCCTACAATGAGCAGTTCTTC.

This clone was detected only once. The rearrangement joins TRBV6-5 to TRBJ2-5; TRBD2 matches at 7 bases. Germline CDR1 reads MNHEY; CDR2 reads SVGAGI. The CDR3 length is 13 residues. After removal of 8 bases from V and 5 bases from J, the junction contained 8 bases not matched to a gene. DNA of the CDR3: TGTGCCAGCGGGGTCAGGGAGGGGGAGACCCAGTACTTC. It is translated as CASGVREGETQYF.

The J gene is TRBJ2-7, the V gene TRBV9; TRBD1 might be the D (5 bases). Deletions cut 3 bases from V and 1 base from J, with 23 bases between. The CDR3 runs to 18 residues. From germline, CDR1 is SGDLS and CDR2 YYNGEE. CDR3 in amino acids: CASSADLDGLGRSYEQYF. The CDR3 bases are TGTGCCAGCAGCGCCGACCTGGACGGGCTGGGGCGGTCCTACGAGCAGTACTTC.

This clone was picked up a small number of times. This chain joins TRBV29-1 and TRBJ2-4, with TRBD2 as a possible D gene (6 bases). CDR1 and CDR2 (germline): SQVTM, ANQGSEA. The CDR3 contains 17 residues. V lost 5 bases to trimming and J lost 7 bases, with 27 bases between them. CDR3: CSVLTTSREVGSNIQYF. Written as DNA, the CDR3 is TGCAGCGTTCTAACAACAAGCAGGGAGGTGGGGTCGAACATTCAGTACTTC.

The chain joins TRBV10-3 to TRBJ2-1, with a possible D match to TRBD2 (7 bases). The CDR3 is 12 residues long. Germline CDR1 and CDR2: ENHRY and SYGVKD. Trimming shortened V by 6 bases and J by 10 bases, and 13 bases separated the two germline ends. Here the CDR3 reads CAISRKGGEQFF. The CDR3 DNA reads TGTGCCATCAGCCGGAAGGGGGGGGAGCAGTTCTTC.

Of note for this clone: Other nucleotide sequences from this sample produce the same CDR3. The chain couples TRBV28 to TRBJ1-2, with a possible D match to TRBD1 (5 bases). Germline V gene sequence: CDR1 MDHEN, CDR2 SYDVKM. The V and J ends lost 6 bases and 4 bases respectively, with 12 bases between them. The length of the CDR3 is 13 residues. CDR3 coding DNA: TGTGCCAGCAGGACCGGGACCGTCTATGGCTACACCTTC. It specifies CASRTGTVYGYTF.

V and J are TRBV6-4 and TRBJ2-3; 12 positions match TRBD2. This CDR3 is 18 amino acids long. V was clipped by 6 bases and J by 0 bases; unmatched bases: 10. CDR1 and CDR2 (germline): MRHNA, SNTAGT. The CDR3 DNA is TGTGCCAGCAGCCTTAGCGGGACTAGCGGGTCTAGCACAGATACGCAGTATTTT. Amino acid sequence: CASSLSGTSGSSTDTQYF.

The rearrangement joins TRBV10-1 to TRBJ2-2, with D perhaps assigned TRBD1 or TRBD2 (5 bases each). In germline, CDR1 is WNHNN, CDR2 SYGVQD (reference sequence). With 5 bases removed from V and 4 bases from J, the gap between germline ends came to 11 bases. The CDR3 has 14 amino acids. This CDR3 reads CASSTGTATGELFF. The CDR3 DNA reads as TGCGCCAGCAGTACCGGGACGGCCACCGGGGAGCTGTTTTTT.

The chain employs TRBV28 and TRBJ2-6, with TRBD2 matching 8 bases. J was trimmed by 2 bases and V by 6 bases; bases with no gene match: 6. The CDR3 is 16 residues long. Germline V gene sequence: CDR1 MDHEN, CDR2 SYDVKM. The CDR3 DNA is TGTGCCAGCAGCCGTACCGGGGGGGCTGGGGCCAACGTCCTGACTTTC. Its protein product is CASSRTGGAGANVLTF.

The CDR3 loop reads CASSPRTGDQPQHF. In DNA, the CDR3 is TGTGCCAGCAGTCCACGGACAGGGGATCAGCCCCAGCATTTT. The rearrangement joins TRBV2 to TRBJ1-5; 9 bases match TRBD1. Trimming took 5 bases from V and 5 from J; bases not matched to a gene: 4. The germline gives CDR1 SNHLY, CDR2 FYNNEI. The CDR3 has 14 amino acids.

J is TRBJ1-4 and V is TRBV30, with D hard to call. The CDR3 length is 15 residues. Per the germline V gene, CDR1 is GTSNPN and CDR2 is SVGIG (reference sequence). The V end was cut by 8 bases, the J end by 0 bases, with 16 bases between. The CDR3 loop is CATAAGPATNEKLFF. CDR3 nucleotides: TGTGCCACAGCGGCAGGTCCTGCAACTAATGAAAAACTGTTTTTT.

This clone was seen a single time. This chain joins TRBV9 and TRBJ1-3; D is perhaps TRBD1 (5 bases). CDR1 and CDR2 from the germline V gene are SGDLS and YYNGEE. This CDR3 is built from 17 residues. Trimming left V 0 bases short and J 0 bases short, with 13 bases between. The CDR3 protein is CASSVVAGGVSGNTIYF. DNA of the CDR3: TGTGCCAGCAGCGTAGTCGCCGGAGGGGTCTCTGGAAACACCATATATTTT.

V usage is TRBV5-6 and J usage is TRBJ2-2; D is unresolved. V was cut by 0 bases and J by 7 bases, with 10 bases left in between. CDR3 length: 14 residues. Germline V gene data show CDR1 as SGHDT and CDR2 as YYEEEE. In nucleotides, the CDR3 is TGTGCCAGCAGCTTGGTGCGTTCCGGCGGGGAGCTGTTTTTT. This gives the protein CASSLVRSGGELFF.

In its sample, this clone was seen a few times. The gene calls are TRBV10-2 and TRBJ2-1; D is perhaps TRBD2 (6 bases). The V end lost 3 bases, the J end lost 8 bases, and 17 bases lay between the germline ends. The CDR3 totals 15 residues. CDR1 and CDR2 (germline): WSHSY, SAAADI. CDR3 DNA sequence: TGCGCCAGCAGTGATGGGGGGAGAGGGAACTATGAGCAGTTCTTC. It is translated as CASSDGGRGNYEQFF.

The J gene is TRBJ2-7, the V gene TRBV27, with 9 nucleotides matching TRBD1. Per the germline V gene, CDR1 is MNHEY and CDR2 is SMNVEV (reference sequence). The V and J ends lost 5 bases and 1 base, in that order; junction bases with no gene match: 9. The CDR3 contains 16 residues. The CDR3 spells CASSHPAGTGSYEQYF. The CDR3 bases are TGTGCCAGCAGTCATCCCGCCGGGACAGGGTCCTACGAGCAGTACTTC.

The rearrangement joins TRBV11-2 to TRBJ2-3; D unclear. Trimming shortened V by 1 base and J by 5 bases, and 7 bases separated the two germline ends. CDR1 SGHAT and CDR2 FQNNGV come from the germline V gene. The CDR3 is made up of 13 amino acids. CDR3 sequence: CASSLGTQDTQYF. For the CDR3, the DNA is TGTGCCAGCAGCTTAGGGACCCAAGATACGCAGTATTTT.

This rearrangement joins TRBV7-2 to TRBJ2-7, with TRBD2 matching 11 bases. V lost 1 base to trimming and J lost 13 bases; unmatched junction nucleotides: 6. The length of the CDR3 is 13 residues. Germline values: CDR1 SGHTA, CDR2 FQGNSA. The CDR3 reads CASSLGGSGRVYF. The CDR3 region has the DNA TGTGCCAGCAGCTTAGGAGGTAGCGGGAGGGTATACTTC.

The V call is TRBV5-1, the J call TRBJ1-2; perhaps TRBD1 as D (5 bases). V lost 0 bases and J lost 4, with 10 bases in between. Per the germline V gene, CDR1 is SGHRS and CDR2 is YFSETQ. This CDR3 is 14 amino acids long. The CDR3 bases are TGCGCCAGCAGCTTGGGTTCAGGGCCCTATGGCTACACCTTC. The encoded protein is CASSLGSGPYGYTF.

The chain joins TRBV7-9 to TRBJ1-1, with 7 bases lining up with TRBD1. Germline CDR1 is SEHNR and CDR2 is FQNEAQ (reference sequence). The CDR3 is 16 amino acids. V trimming: 2 bases; J trimming: 5 bases; junction bases outside the gene matches: 11. For the CDR3, the DNA is TGTGCCAGCAGCTTACCGGGACAGACGGGGGAAACTGAAGCTTTCTTT. Its protein product is CASSLPGQTGETEAFF.

This clone was observed once. The chain couples TRBV7-2 to TRBJ2-2; TRBD2 agrees at 7 bases. Per the germline V gene, CDR1 is SGHTA and CDR2 is FQGNSA. This CDR3 has 15 amino acids. Losses at the gene ends were 8 bases for V and 4 bases for J; bases not matched to a gene: 10. The CDR3 DNA reads as TGTGCCAGCGGGGAGCGGGGTTCGCGCACCGGGGAGCTGTTTTTT. This translates into CASGERGSRTGELFF. The variable domain in full, with the rest retrieved from reference TRBV7-2 and TRBJ2-2, is GAGVSQSPSNKVTEKGKDVELRCDPISGHTALYWYRQSLGQGLEFLIYFQGNSAPDKSGLPSDRFSAERTGGSVSTLTIQRTQQEDSAVYLCASGERGSRTGELFFGEGSRLTVL.

The CDR3 region has the DNA TGTGCCAGCAGTTACCGCCGGGCGGTCCAGAACACTGAAGCTTTCTTT. As protein: CASSYRRAVQNTEAFF. J is TRBJ1-1 and V is TRBV6-5; D uncertain. V gave up 2 bases and J gave up 1 base, with 14 bases separating them. The CDR3 spans 16 residues. Germline CDR1 MNHEY, CDR2 SVGAGI.

V is TRBV14 and J is TRBJ2-4, with D possibly TRBD2 on 6 matching bases. In germline, CDR1 is SGHDN, CDR2 FVKESK. Trimming cost V 1 base and J 1 base, with 8 bases left between them. There are 15 residues in the CDR3. The DNA for the CDR3 is TGTGCCAGCAGCCAAGGACTAGTGGCCAAAAACATTCAGTACTTC. This gives the protein CASSQGLVAKNIQYF.

The V call is TRBV18, the J call TRBJ2-5, with a possible D match to TRBD2 (6 bases). Germline CDR1 KGHSH, CDR2 LQKENI. This CDR3 spans 15 amino acids. V lost 1 base and J lost 1, with 10 bases in between. DNA for the CDR3: TGTGCCAGCTCACCACGGGCGGGGCCCCAAGAGACCCAGTACTTC. This sequence encodes CASSPRAGPQETQYF. Variable domain in full (rest from reference TRBV18 and TRBJ2-5): NAGVMQNPRHLVRRRGQEARLRCSPMKGHSHVYWYRQLPEEGLKFMVYLQKENIIDESGMPKERFSAEFPKEGPSILRIQQVVRGDSAAYFCASSPRAGPQETQYFGPGTRLLVL.

V usage is TRBV5-4 and J usage is TRBJ2-2, with D maybe TRBD2 (6 bases). The CDR3 totals 14 residues. Germline values: CDR1 SGHNT, CDR2 YYREEE (reference sequence). Deletions cut 5 bases from V and 2 bases from J, with 10 bases between. This chain's CDR3 is CASRGTQNTGELFF. The CDR3 DNA sequence: TGTGCCAGCAGAGGGACTCAAAACACCGGGGAGCTGTTTTTT.

A remark on this clone: Its ends do not fully match the called genes, so a read error is possible. This chain joins TRBV7-7 and TRBJ2-5; D is unclear. The CDR3 runs to 12 residues. Looked up from germline, CDR1 is SSHAT and CDR2 is FNYEAQ (reference sequence). CDR3 loop: CASSLDRETQYF. The CDR3 DNA reads TGTGCTAGCAGCTTAGATCGGGAGACCCAGTACTTC.

This clone was seen more than once but under ten times. The chain uses TRBV11-1 and TRBJ2-1; possibly TRBD1 for D (5 bases). Per the germline V gene, CDR1 is SGHAT and CDR2 is FQDESV (reference sequence). Trimming left V 3 bases short and J 7 bases short, with 13 bases between. The CDR3 is 14 residues long. The chain's CDR3 is CASSFAGNRNEQFF. The CDR3 coding sequence is TGTGCCAGCAGCTTCGCAGGGAATAGGAATGAGCAGTTCTTC.

This chain connects TRBV7-9 to TRBJ2-3; D is perhaps TRBD1 (6 bases). Germline loops: CDR1 SEHNR, CDR2 FQNEAQ (reference sequence). CDR3 length: 14 amino acids. Trimming took 5 bases from V and 6 from J, leaving 15 bases between them. This chain's CDR3 is CASSKEGQGDTQYF. Here the CDR3 DNA reads TGTGCCAGCAGCAAAGAAGGCCAGGGGGATACGCAGTATTTT.

The chain uses TRBV15 and TRBJ2-1; a possible D gene is TRBD1 (6 bases). The CDR3 loop spans 12 amino acids. The V gene lost 3 bases and the J gene lost 10 bases, with 10 bases spanning the gap. The V gene's germline CDR1 is LNHNV and CDR2 YYDKDF (reference sequence). The CDR3, as DNA: TGTGCCACCAGCAGGGGGGCATCCGAGCAGTTCTTC. As protein: CATSRGASEQFF.

V is TRBV7-9 and J is TRBJ1-5; maybe TRBD1 (5 bases). V lost 2 bases, J lost 9 bases, and 11 bases lay in between. Germline CDR1 SEHNR, CDR2 FQNEAQ (reference sequence). The CDR3 loop spans 13 amino acids. The CDR3 DNA reads as TGTGCCAGCAGCTTAATGGGGGGAGGGCCCCAGCATTTT. Protein sequence: CASSLMGGGPQHF.

The J gene is TRBJ1-5, the V gene TRBV3-1 (or the pseudogene TRBV3-2); tentatively, D is TRBD1 (5 bases). CDR3 length equals 16 residues. V was shortened by 3 bases and J by 11 bases, with 23 bases between the two germline ends. Per germline, CDR1 LGHDT and CDR2 YNNKEL (reference sequence). CDR3 protein: CASSQGVGVLGVSQHF. The DNA of the CDR3 is TGTGCCAGCAGCCAGGGAGTGGGGGTTCTTGGGGTGTCCCAGCATTTT.